The present T cell receptor (beta chain) was sequenced within a study of blood T cell repertoires in COVID-19 (dated by TCRdb to 2019 to 2021). Notes on the research overall: The collaborator samples originated in the United States, Italy and Spain and spanned the acute and convalescent phases of COVID-19. The prospective study material was composed of cDNA or gDNA derived from T cells, B-cell-depleted T cells, or PBMCs. Subjects who had been exposed to COVID-19, were actively infected with it, or had recovered from it provided the deeply sampled blood TCRbeta repertoires that made up the dataset. The repertoires were released in a freely available public database intended as a resource for research on the immune response to SARS-CoV-2. Samples were obtained from the ongoing ImmuneRACE study (first 160 participants) and from over 1,000 subjects provided by 6 global collaborators. Nearly every sample came with metadata listing a de-identified subject ID, COVID-19 status, age in years and sex. Where HLA class I and class II types were available, the types were taken from metadata supplied by the sample provider, not from assay-based typing. What the work shows at the level of the full study, not this receptor alone: Clinical and demographic metadata were provided uncurated, with the amount varying by source and participant.

In the case of this clone: Its target antigen remains unknown. No much larger clone is present one base from it, and per-base qualities are unavailable.

In the prospective study, participants were about 18 to 100 years old, resided in fewer than 25 geographic areas of the United States, and were enrolled through a virtual design. To assign participants to cohorts, the prospective study relied on clinical history that participants themselves reported in a screening survey and a study questionnaire. Recovered participants in ImmuneRACE Cohort 3 were defined as having two consecutive negative NP/OP PCR tests, clearance from a healthcare professional, or resolution of symptoms. In the prospective study, mobile phlebotomists collected whole blood, serum and a nasopharyngeal or oropharyngeal swab from each participant. Prospective study participants could optionally give additional blood draws and questionnaires over an approximately 2-month period. Blood samples from the prospective study were shipped frozen or at room temperature prior to DNA extraction.

The immunoSEQ Assay, a bias-controlled multiplex PCR, was used to amplify TCRbeta CDR3 regions from genomic DNA. The published analysis was carried out like this. Nucleated cell counts per sample were estimated from amplification of reference gene primers within the assay. Sequence reads were collapsed and filtered to measure the absolute abundance of every unique TCRbeta CDR3 rearrangement. For each sample, productive Simpson clonality was calculated as the square root of Simpson's diversity index over productive rearrangements. TCRdb mirrors the immuneACCESS table, restricted to in-frame sequences. Some clones are absent from its copies; in checked studies, under half trace to an unresolved V gene, and the reason for the others is unknown. The V and J calls and clone size were taken over from that table, and D and trimming were inferred from the DNA. This sample comprises more than 200,000 clones, roughly 87% of them detected only once. Together, the top ten hold approximately 10% of the sample.

Relative to germline, V is 6 bases shorter and J is 1 base shorter, with 10 bases between their ends. CDR1 and CDR2, per the germline V gene, are MDHEN and SYDVKM. Inclusive of the bounding cysteine and phenylalanine, the CDR3 is 14 residues long. The read is trimmed to its CDR3 DNA, 42 bases read in frame from base 1. Sequencing was performed on PBMCs or T cells enriched from blood (not recorded which). The chain couples TRBV28 to TRBJ1-3, with the D gene not confidently named. This TCR derives from a man younger than 45 who had recovered from COVID-19. The sequence in DNA is TGTGCCAGCAGGGACGGAGGATCTGGAAACACCATATATTTT. The resulting protein is CASRDGGSGNTIYF.